A selection of T cell receptor beta chains follows, all from one sample in a study of human T cells and chemical hapten exposure. MiXCR was run by TCRdb on the RACE reads, yielding one entry per CDR3 protein. Of 100,000 or so distinct CDR3 sequences in the sample, nearly 35% are singletons; the top ten hold less than 3%. The source was whole blood, collected in connection with sensitization to the hapten diphenylcyclopropenone (DPC). These receptors were obtained from a middle-aged man with alopecia areata. Some clones in this sample may be carry-over from other donors' samples. CDR3s include the opening cysteine and the closing phenylalanine or tryptophan. Each record gives: V gene, D gene, J gene, clone size, CDR3 protein, CDR3 DNA. A D gene is named only where the DNA matches it firmly. Clone size is given for some rows only: seen once, a few or many times, or a class if the clone is expanded.

v_gene: TRBV28
d_gene: -
j_gene: TRBJ2-3
abundance: -
CDR3aa: CASNTAIPSTDTQYF
CDR3nt: TGTGCCAGCAACACAGCGATCCCGAGCACAGATACGCAGTATTTT

v_gene: TRBV6-5
d_gene: -
j_gene: TRBJ2-7
abundance: -
CDR3aa: CASRLLADYEQYF
CDR3nt: TGTGCCAGCAGGCTCCTGGCAGACTACGAGCAGTACTTC

v_gene: TRBV11-1
d_gene: -
j_gene: TRBJ1-1
abundance: few
CDR3aa: CASSLQGKNTEAFF
CDR3nt: TGTGCCAGCAGCCTACAGGGAAAGAACACTGAAGCTTTCTTT

v_gene: TRBV7-3
d_gene: TRBD1
j_gene: TRBJ1-1
abundance: many
CDR3aa: CASSSDRGTEAFF
CDR3nt: TGTGCCAGCAGTTCCGACAGGGGCACTGAAGCTTTCTTT

v_gene: TRBV29-1
d_gene: -
j_gene: TRBJ1-4
abundance: few
CDR3aa: CSVGVLDSGNEKLFF
CDR3nt: TGCAGCGTTGGGGTCCTGGACAGTGGAAATGAAAAACTGTTTTTT

v_gene: TRBV7-2
d_gene: -
j_gene: TRBJ2-5
abundance: -
CDR3aa: CASSLGLQETQYF
CDR3nt: TGTGCCAGCAGCTTAGGGCTACAAGAGACCCAGTACTTC

v_gene: TRBV4-3
d_gene: TRBD2
j_gene: TRBJ2-7
abundance: -
CDR3aa: CASSQDYGRLHEQYF
CDR3nt: TGCGCCAGCAGCCAAGATTACGGGAGGTTACACGAGCAGTACTTC

v_gene: TRBV12-3/TRBV12-4
d_gene: TRBD2
j_gene: TRBJ2-3
abundance: few
CDR3aa: CASRAGVRPDTQYF
CDR3nt: TGTGCCAGCAGAGCGGGAGTCAGGCCAGATACGCAGTATTTT

v_gene: TRBV9
d_gene: -
j_gene: TRBJ2-3
abundance: -
CDR3aa: CASSVDAIRDTQYF
CDR3nt: TGTGCCAGCAGCGTAGATGCAATTCGTGATACGCAGTATTTT

v_gene: TRBV3-1
d_gene: TRBD1
j_gene: TRBJ1-1
abundance: -
CDR3aa: CASRARQGRGVAEAFF
CDR3nt: TGTGCCAGCAGGGCAAGACAGGGTAGGGGAGTCGCTGAAGCTTTCTTT

v_gene: TRBV6-2/TRBV6-3
d_gene: -
j_gene: TRBJ2-3
abundance: -
CDR3aa: CASSYVMNTQYF
CDR3nt: TGTGCCAGCAGTTATGTTATGAATACGCAGTATTTT

v_gene: TRBV14
d_gene: -
j_gene: TRBJ2-3
abundance: once
CDR3aa: CASSQDLTTTGDTQYF
CDR3nt: TGTGCCAGCAGCCAAGATCTTACGACAACTGGGGATACGCAGTATTTT

v_gene: TRBV7-9
d_gene: -
j_gene: TRBJ2-3
abundance: once
CDR3aa: CASSLEAPILSTDTQYF
CDR3nt: TGTGCCAGCAGCTTAGAGGCACCCATCCTTAGCACAGATACGCAGTATTTT

v_gene: TRBV20-1
d_gene: -
j_gene: TRBJ2-7
abundance: -
CDR3aa: CSAVGHLPYEQYF
CDR3nt: TGCAGTGCAGTCGGACACCTCCCCTACGAGCAGTACTTC

v_gene: TRBV5-1
d_gene: -
j_gene: TRBJ2-7
abundance: -
CDR3aa: CASSLESGPSYEQYF
CDR3nt: TGCGCCAGCAGCTTGGAGAGCGGGCCCTCCTACGAGCAGTACTTC

v_gene: TRBV5-5
d_gene: TRBD1
j_gene: TRBJ2-5
abundance: few
CDR3aa: CASSQSGQGQETQYF
CDR3nt: TGTGCCAGCAGCCAATCGGGACAGGGGCAAGAGACCCAGTACTTC

v_gene: TRBV12-3/TRBV12-4
d_gene: -
j_gene: TRBJ2-5
abundance: -
CDR3aa: CASAAQETQYF
CDR3nt: TGTGCCAGCGCGGCCCAAGAGACCCAGTACTTC

v_gene: TRBV9
d_gene: TRBD2
j_gene: TRBJ2-5
abundance: few
CDR3aa: CASSAYSGTGETQYF
CDR3nt: TGTGCCAGCAGCGCCTATAGCGGGACGGGCGAGACCCAGTACTTC

v_gene: TRBV7-2
d_gene: TRBD2
j_gene: TRBJ2-3
abundance: -
CDR3aa: CASSTTGLAGALDTQYF
CDR3nt: TGTGCCAGCAGCACAACGGGACTAGCGGGAGCGTTAGATACGCAGTATTTT

v_gene: TRBV6-2/TRBV6-3
d_gene: TRBD2
j_gene: TRBJ2-7
abundance: -
CDR3aa: CASSPLGSSGSIAYEQYF
CDR3nt: TGTGCCAGCAGTCCCCTTGGGTCTAGCGGGAGTATAGCCTACGAGCAGTACTTC

v_gene: TRBV6-5
d_gene: -
j_gene: TRBJ1-1
abundance: -
CDR3aa: CASRLAGRTLAEAFF
CDR3nt: TGTGCCAGCAGACTAGCCGGACGGACGCTGGCCGAAGCTTTCTTT

v_gene: TRBV10-3
d_gene: -
j_gene: TRBJ1-2
abundance: -
CDR3aa: CAITPMDAGGDGYTF
CDR3nt: TGTGCCATCACCCCCATGGACGCAGGAGGGGATGGCTACACCTTC

v_gene: TRBV11-3
d_gene: TRBD2
j_gene: TRBJ2-1
abundance: -
CDR3aa: CASSLDLSSGAPNEQFF
CDR3nt: TGTGCCAGCAGCTTAGATCTGTCTAGCGGGGCCCCCAATGAGCAGTTCTTC

v_gene: TRBV24-1
d_gene: -
j_gene: TRBJ1-5
abundance: few
CDR3aa: CATSEGSNQPQHF
CDR3nt: TGTGCCACCAGTGAAGGAAGCAATCAGCCCCAGCATTTT

v_gene: TRBV14
d_gene: TRBD2
j_gene: TRBJ2-3
abundance: few
CDR3aa: CASSQEGVAGDNIDTQYF
CDR3nt: TGTGCCAGCAGCCAAGAGGGGGTCGCGGGAGACAATATAGATACGCAGTATTTT

v_gene: TRBV9
d_gene: TRBD1
j_gene: TRBJ2-4
abundance: few
CDR3aa: CASSEGALAKNIQYF
CDR3nt: TGTGCCAGCAGCGAGGGGGCTCTAGCCAAAAACATTCAGTACTTC

v_gene: TRBV30
d_gene: -
j_gene: TRBJ1-3
abundance: -
CDR3aa: CARDGNSGNTIYF
CDR3nt: TGTGCCCGCGACGGGAACTCTGGAAACACCATATATTTT